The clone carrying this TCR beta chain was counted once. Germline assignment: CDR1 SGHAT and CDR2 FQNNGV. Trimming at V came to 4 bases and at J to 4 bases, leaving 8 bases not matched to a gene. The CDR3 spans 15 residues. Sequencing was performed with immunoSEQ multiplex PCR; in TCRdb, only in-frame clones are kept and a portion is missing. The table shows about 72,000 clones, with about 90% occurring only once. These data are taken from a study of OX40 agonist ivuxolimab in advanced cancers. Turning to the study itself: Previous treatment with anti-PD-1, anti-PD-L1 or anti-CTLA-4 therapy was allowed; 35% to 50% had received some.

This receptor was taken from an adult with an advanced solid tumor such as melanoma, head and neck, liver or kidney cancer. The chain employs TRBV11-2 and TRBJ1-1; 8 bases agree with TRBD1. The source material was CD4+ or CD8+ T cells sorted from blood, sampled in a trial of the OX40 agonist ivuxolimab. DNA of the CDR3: TGTGCCAGCAGCTCGACCAGGGGGCTGAGCACTGAAGCTTTCTTT. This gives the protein CASSSTRGLSTEAFF. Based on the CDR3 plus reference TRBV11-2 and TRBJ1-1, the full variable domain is EAGVAQSPRYKIIEKRQSVAFWCNPISGHATLYWYQQILGQGPKLLIQFQNNGVVDDSQLPKDRFSAERLKGVDSTLKIQPAKLEDSAVYLCASSSTRGLSTEAFFGQGTRLTVV.